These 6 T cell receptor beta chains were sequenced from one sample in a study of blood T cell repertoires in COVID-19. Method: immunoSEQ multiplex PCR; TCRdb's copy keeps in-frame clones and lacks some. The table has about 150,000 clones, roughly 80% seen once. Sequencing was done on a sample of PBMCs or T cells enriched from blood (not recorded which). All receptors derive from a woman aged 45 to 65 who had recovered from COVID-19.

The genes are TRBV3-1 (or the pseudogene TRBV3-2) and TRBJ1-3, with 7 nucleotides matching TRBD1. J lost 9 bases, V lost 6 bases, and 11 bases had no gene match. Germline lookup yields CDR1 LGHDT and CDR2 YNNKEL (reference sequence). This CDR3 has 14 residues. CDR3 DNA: TGTGCCAGCAGAGGTACAGGGGTAGCATCCACCATATATTTT. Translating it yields CASRGTGVASTIYF.

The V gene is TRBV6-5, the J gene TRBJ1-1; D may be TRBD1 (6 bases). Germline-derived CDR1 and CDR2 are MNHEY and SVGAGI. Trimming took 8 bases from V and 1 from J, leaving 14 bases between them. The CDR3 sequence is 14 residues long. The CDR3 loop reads CASHPRGGNTEAFF. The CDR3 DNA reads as TGTGCCAGCCACCCGAGGGGGGGGAACACTGAAGCTTTCTTT.

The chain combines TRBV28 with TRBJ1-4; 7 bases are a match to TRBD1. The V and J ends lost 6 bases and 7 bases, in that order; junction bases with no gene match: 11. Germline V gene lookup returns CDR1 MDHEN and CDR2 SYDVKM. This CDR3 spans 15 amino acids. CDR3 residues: CASSRRTGSLEKLFF. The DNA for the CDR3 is TGTGCCAGCAGCAGAAGGACAGGCTCTCTTGAAAAACTGTTTTTT.

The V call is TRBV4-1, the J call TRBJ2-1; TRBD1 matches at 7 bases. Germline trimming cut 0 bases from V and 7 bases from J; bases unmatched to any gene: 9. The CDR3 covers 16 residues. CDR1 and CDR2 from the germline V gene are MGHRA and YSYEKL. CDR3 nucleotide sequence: TGCGCCAGCAGCCAAGATGAGGCAGGGGGAAGGAATGAGCAGTTCTTC. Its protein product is CASSQDEAGGRNEQFF.

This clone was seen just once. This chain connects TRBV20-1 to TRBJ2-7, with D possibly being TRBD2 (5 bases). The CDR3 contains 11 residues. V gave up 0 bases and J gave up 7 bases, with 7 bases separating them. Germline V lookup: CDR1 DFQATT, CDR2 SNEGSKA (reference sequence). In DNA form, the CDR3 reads TGCAGTGCTAGAGACGGGGTTGAGCAGTACTTC. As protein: CSARDGVEQYF.

As DNA, the CDR3 is TGTGCCAGGGACAGGGGCTACGAGCAGTACGTC. Protein: CARDRGYEQYV. The chain recombines TRBV19 with TRBJ2-7; 9 positions match TRBD1. The junction had 0 bases not matched to a gene; V was cut back by 9 bases and J by 3 bases. The CDR3 sequence is 11 residues long. Germline lookup yields CDR1 LNHDA and CDR2 SQIVND (reference sequence).